One and the same sample provided the 9 T cell receptor beta chains below, sequenced in a study of T cells in Graves' hyperthyroidism and ophthalmopathy. From RNA transcripts, TCR beta CDR3 regions were amplified. Carried out on the TCR CDR3, a first-round RT-PCR used the HTBI primer set. MiXCR was run by TCRdb on the multiplex PCR reads, yielding one entry per CDR3 protein. The profile covers some 300,000 distinct CDR3 sequences, with roughly 20% appearing a single time and about 35% taken by the ten largest. The sequencing sample was made of blood. The receptors were gathered from a man aged 50 or older with Graves' ophthalmopathy.

This clonotype was observed a handful of times. V is TRBV7-2 and J is TRBJ2-7; no definite D call. Germline CDR1 is SGHTA and CDR2 is FQGNSA. CDR3 length: 13 amino acids. Trimming removed 4 bases at V and 1 base at J, with 8 bases between. The DNA of the CDR3 is TGTGCCAGCAGCTCGTTCGTTTCCTACGAGCAGTACTTC. Its translation is CASSSFVSYEQYF.

This clonotype was seen repeatedly, ten times or more. This sequence joins TRBV7-9 and TRBJ2-1, with 9 positions matching TRBD2. V lost 5 bases and J lost 8; bases outside the gene matches: 10. Germline V gene lookup returns CDR1 SEHNR and CDR2 FQNEAQ (reference sequence). This CDR3 spans 15 amino acids. CDR3 protein: CASSRDLAGDHEQFF. CDR3 bases: TGTGCCAGCAGCCGAGACTTAGCGGGAGACCATGAGCAGTTCTTC.

This clonotype came up many times. DNA of the CDR3: TGCGCCAGCAGCTTGGGGGTAGACTACGAGCAGTACTTC. This sequence encodes CASSLGVDYEQYF. The chain couples TRBV5-1 to TRBJ2-7; D uncertain. Germline CDR1 is SGHRS and CDR2 is YFSETQ. Trimming shortened V by 0 bases and J by 3 bases, and 7 bases separated the two germline ends. The CDR3 is made up of 13 amino acids.

The chain links TRBV18 to TRBJ2-5; 8 bases line up with TRBD2. The ends lost 0 bases at V and 2 bases at J; junction bases unmatched: 11. The germline CDR1 and CDR2 sequences are KGHSH and LQKENI. CDR3 size: 18 residues. CDR3 region: CASSPPYRVVAGQETQYF. In DNA, the CDR3 is TGTGCCAGCTCACCACCGTATCGCGTCGTAGCGGGACAAGAGACCCAGTACTTC.

This chain links TRBV6-1 with TRBJ2-6; D not certain. The CDR3 loop spans 16 amino acids. Per germline, CDR1 MNHNS and CDR2 SASEGT. Trimming took off 6 bases at V and 0 bases at J, with 12 bases between the two ends. DNA for the CDR3: TGTGCCAGCAGCCCCGCCCATGTCTCTGGGGCCAACGTCCTGACTTTC. Encoded protein: CASSPAHVSGANVLTF.

This clonotype was counted between two and nine times. This chain links TRBV24-1 with TRBJ2-3; maybe TRBD1 (5 bases). Trimming shortened V by 2 bases and J by 10 bases, and 18 bases separated the two germline ends. The CDR3 spans 15 residues. Looked up from germline, CDR1 is KGHDR and CDR2 is SFDVKD. For the CDR3, the DNA is TGTGCCACCAGTGATTCTGAGACATTCCTAGGGGCGCAGTATTTT. It specifies CATSDSETFLGAQYF.

In its sample, this clonotype was seen many times. This chain connects TRBV30 to TRBJ1-3, with 8 bases matching TRBD1. CDR3 length equals 16 residues. Per germline, CDR1 GTSNPN and CDR2 SVGIG (reference sequence). V trimming: 1 base; J trimming: 3 bases; junction bases outside the gene matches: 8. CDR3: CAWSDNRGNSGNTIYF. In DNA form, the CDR3 reads TGTGCCTGGAGTGACAACAGGGGGAATAGTGGAAACACCATATATTTT. The whole variable domain, remainder taken from reference TRBV30 and TRBJ1-3, is SQTIHQWPATLVQPVGSPLSLECTVEGTSNPNLYWYRQAAGRGLQLLFYSVGIGQISSEVPQNLSASRPQDRQFILSSKKLLLSDSGFYLCAWSDNRGNSGNTIYFGEGSWLTVV.

The chain recombines TRBV4-1 with TRBJ2-1, with TRBD2 matching over 7 bases. After removal of 4 bases from V and 1 base from J, the junction contained 7 bases not matched to a gene. Germline assignment: CDR1 MGHRA and CDR2 YSYEKL. The CDR3 covers 16 residues. CDR3: CASSPLLARSYNEQFF. Written as DNA, the CDR3 is TGCGCCAGCAGCCCCCTACTAGCGAGATCCTACAATGAGCAGTTCTTC.

This clonotype was recorded a few times. This CDR3 is CASSLLAGFQETQYF. The CDR3 DNA reads as TGTGCCAGCAGCTTACTAGCGGGATTTCAAGAGACCCAGTACTTC. V usage is TRBV7-3 and J usage is TRBJ2-5; 9 bases match TRBD2. The germline V gene encodes CDR1 SGHTA and CDR2 FQGTGA. CDR3 size: 15 residues. V lost 2 bases and J lost 2; bases outside the gene matches: 3.